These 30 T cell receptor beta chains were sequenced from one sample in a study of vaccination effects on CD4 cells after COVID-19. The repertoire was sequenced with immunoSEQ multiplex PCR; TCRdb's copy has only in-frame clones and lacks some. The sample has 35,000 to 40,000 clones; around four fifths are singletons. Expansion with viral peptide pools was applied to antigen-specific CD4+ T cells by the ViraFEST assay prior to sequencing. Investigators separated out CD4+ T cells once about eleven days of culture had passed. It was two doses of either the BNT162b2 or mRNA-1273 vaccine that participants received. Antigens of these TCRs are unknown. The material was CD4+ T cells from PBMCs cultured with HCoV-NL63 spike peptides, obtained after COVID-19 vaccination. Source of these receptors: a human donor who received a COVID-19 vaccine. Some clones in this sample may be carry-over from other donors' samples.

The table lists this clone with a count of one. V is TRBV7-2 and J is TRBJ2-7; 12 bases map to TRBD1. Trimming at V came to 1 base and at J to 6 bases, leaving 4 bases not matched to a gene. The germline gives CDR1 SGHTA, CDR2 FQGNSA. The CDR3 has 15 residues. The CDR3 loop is CASSLVGQGAFEQYV. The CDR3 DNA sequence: TGTGCCAGCAGCTTAGTGGGACAGGGGGCGTTCGAGCAGTACGTC.

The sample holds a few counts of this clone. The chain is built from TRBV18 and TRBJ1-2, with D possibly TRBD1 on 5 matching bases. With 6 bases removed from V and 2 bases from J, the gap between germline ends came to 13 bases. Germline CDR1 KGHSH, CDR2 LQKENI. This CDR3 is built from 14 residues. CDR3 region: CASSPTGTNYGYTF. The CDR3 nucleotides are TGTGCCAGCTCCCCGACGGGGACGAACTATGGCTACACCTTC. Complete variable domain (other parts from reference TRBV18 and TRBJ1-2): NAGVMQNPRHLVRRRGQEARLRCSPMKGHSHVYWYRQLPEEGLKFMVYLQKENIIDESGMPKERFSAEFPKEGPSILRIQQVVRGDSAAYFCASSPTGTNYGYTFGSGTRLTVV.

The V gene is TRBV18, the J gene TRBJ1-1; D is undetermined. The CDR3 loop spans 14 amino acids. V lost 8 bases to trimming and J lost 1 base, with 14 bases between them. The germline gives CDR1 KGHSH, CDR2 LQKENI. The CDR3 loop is CASPPQAGNTEAFF. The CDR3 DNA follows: TGTGCCAGCCCCCCGCAAGCGGGGAACACTGAAGCTTTCTTT.

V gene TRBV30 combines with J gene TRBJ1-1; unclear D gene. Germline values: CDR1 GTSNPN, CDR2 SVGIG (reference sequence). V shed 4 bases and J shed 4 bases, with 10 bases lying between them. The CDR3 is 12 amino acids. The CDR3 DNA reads TGTGCCTGGAAGCGGGAACCCACTGAAGCTTTCTTT. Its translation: CAWKREPTEAFF.

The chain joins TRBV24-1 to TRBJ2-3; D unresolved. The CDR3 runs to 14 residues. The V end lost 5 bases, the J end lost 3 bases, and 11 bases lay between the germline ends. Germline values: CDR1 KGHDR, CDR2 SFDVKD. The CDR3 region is CATSVADGTDTQYF. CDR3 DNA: TGTGCCACCAGTGTCGCCGACGGAACAGATACGCAGTATTTT.

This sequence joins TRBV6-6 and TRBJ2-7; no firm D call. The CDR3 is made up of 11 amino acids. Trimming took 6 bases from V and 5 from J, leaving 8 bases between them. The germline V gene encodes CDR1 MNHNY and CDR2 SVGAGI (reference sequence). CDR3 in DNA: TGTGCCAGCAGCTTCGACAACGAGCAGTACGTC. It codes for CASSFDNEQYV.

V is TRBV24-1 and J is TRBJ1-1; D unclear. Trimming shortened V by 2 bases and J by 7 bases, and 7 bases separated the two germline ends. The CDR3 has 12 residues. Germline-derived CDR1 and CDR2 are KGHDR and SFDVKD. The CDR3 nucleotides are TGTGCCACCAGTGATTGGTGGGGTGAAGCTTTCTTT. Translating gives CATSDWWGEAFF.

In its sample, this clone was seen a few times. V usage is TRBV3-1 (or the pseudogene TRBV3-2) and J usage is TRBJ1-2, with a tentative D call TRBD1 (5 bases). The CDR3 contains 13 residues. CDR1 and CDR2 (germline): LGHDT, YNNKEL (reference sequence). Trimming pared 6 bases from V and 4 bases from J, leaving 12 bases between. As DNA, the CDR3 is TGTGCCAGCAGAGAAACGGGACGCTATGGCTACACCTTC. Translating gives CASRETGRYGYTF.

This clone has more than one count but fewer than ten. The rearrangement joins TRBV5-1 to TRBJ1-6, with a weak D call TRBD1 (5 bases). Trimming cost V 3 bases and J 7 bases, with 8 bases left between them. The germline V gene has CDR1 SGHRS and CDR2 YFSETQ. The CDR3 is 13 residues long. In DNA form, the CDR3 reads TGCGCCAGCAGCTGGGACCGCAATTCACCCCTCCACTTT. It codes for CASSWDRNSPLHF.

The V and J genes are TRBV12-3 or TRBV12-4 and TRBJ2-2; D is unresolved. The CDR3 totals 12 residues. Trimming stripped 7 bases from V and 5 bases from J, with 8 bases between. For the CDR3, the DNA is TGTGCCAGCACCCAGGTTACCGGGGAGCTGTTTTTT. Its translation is CASTQVTGELFF.

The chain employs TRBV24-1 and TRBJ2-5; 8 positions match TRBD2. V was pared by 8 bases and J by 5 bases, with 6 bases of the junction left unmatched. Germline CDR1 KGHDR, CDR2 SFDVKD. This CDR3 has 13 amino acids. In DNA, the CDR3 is TGTGCCACCAATAGCGGGGCGTGGGAGACCCAGTACTTC. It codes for CATNSGAWETQYF.

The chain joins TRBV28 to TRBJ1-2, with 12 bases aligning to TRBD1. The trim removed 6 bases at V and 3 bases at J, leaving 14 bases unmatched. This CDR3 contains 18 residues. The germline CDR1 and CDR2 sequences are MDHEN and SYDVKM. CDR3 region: CASSSPPGQGALHYGYTF. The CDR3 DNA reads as TGTGCCAGCAGCAGCCCCCCGGGACAGGGGGCGCTTCACTATGGCTACACCTTC.

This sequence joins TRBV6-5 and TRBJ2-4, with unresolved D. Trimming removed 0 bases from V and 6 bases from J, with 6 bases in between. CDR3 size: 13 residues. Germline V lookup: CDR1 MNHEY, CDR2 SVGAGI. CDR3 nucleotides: TGTGCCAGCAGTTACTCTCTGGGAAACATTCAGTACTTC. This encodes CASSYSLGNIQYF.

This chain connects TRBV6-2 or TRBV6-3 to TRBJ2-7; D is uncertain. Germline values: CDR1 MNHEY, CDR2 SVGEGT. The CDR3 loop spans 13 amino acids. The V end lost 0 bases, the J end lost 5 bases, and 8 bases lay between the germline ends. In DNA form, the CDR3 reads TGTGCCAGCAGTTACTCGATCTCTGACGAGCAGTACGTC. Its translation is CASSYSISDEQYV.

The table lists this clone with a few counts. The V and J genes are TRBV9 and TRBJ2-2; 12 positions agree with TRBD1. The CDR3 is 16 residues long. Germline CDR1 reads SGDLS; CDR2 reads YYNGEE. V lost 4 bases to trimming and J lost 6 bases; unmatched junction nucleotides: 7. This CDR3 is CASSLTGTGGPGELFF. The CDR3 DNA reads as TGTGCCAGCAGCCTGACCGGGACAGGGGGCCCCGGGGAGCTGTTTTTT.

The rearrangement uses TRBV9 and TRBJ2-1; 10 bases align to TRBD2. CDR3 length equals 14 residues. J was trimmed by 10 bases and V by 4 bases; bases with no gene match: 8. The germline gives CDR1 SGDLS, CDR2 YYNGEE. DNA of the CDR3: TGTGCCAGCAGCACAGCGGGGGGGCCGCGGGAGCAGTTCTTC. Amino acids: CASSTAGGPREQFF.

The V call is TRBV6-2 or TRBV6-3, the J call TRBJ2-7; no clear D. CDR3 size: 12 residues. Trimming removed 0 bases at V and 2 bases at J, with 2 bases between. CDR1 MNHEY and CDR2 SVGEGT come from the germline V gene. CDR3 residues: CASSYSTYEQYV. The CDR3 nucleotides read TGTGCCAGCAGTTACTCGACCTACGAGCAGTACGTC.

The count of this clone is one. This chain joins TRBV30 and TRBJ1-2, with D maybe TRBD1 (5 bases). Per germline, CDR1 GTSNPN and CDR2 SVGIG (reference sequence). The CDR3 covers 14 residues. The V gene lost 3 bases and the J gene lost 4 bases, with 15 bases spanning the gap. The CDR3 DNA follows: TGTGCCTGGAGGGGGCCGATTGGAGGCTATGGCTACACCTTC. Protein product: CAWRGPIGGYGYTF.

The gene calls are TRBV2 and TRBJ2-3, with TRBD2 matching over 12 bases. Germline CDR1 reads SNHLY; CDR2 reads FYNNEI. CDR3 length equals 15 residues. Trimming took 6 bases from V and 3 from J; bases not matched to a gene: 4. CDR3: CASRASGGATDTQYF. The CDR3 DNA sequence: TGTGCCAGCAGAGCTAGCGGGGGGGCAACAGATACGCAGTATTTT.

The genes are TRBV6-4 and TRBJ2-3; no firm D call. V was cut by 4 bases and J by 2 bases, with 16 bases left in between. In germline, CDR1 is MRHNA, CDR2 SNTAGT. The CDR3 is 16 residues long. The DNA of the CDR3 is TGTGCCAGCAGTGCGTCCCCGGATACGATCACAGATACGCAGTATTTT. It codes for CASSASPDTITDTQYF.

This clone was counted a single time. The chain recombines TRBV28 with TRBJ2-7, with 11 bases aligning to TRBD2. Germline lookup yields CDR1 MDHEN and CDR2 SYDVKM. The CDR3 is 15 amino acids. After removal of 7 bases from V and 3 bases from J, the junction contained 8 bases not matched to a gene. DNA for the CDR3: TGTGCCAGCACCCCGACTAGCGGGGCCTTCTACGAGCAGTACGTC. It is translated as CASTPTSGAFYEQYV.

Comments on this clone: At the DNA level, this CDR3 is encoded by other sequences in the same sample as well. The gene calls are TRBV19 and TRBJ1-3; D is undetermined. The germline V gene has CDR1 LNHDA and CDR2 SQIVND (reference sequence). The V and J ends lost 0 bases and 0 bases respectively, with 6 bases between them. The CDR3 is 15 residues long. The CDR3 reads CASSIESSSGNTIYF. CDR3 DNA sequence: TGTGCCAGTAGTATAGAATCGAGCTCTGGAAACACCATATATTTT.

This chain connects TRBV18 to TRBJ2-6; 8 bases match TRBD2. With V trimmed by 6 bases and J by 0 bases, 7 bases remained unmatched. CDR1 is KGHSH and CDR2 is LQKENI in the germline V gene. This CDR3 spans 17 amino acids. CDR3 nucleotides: TGTGCCAGCTCCGGGGGGGCAGGGGACTCTGGGGCCAACGTCCTGACTTTC. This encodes CASSGGAGDSGANVLTF.

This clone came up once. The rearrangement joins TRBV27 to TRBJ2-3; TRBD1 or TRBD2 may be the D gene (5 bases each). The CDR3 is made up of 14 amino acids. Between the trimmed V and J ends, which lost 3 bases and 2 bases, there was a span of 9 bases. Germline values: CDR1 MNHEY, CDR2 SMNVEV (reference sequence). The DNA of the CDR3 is TGTGCCAGCAGTTTGAGGGGAAACACAGATACGCAGTATTTT. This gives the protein CASSLRGNTDTQYF.

The CDR3 bases are TGTGCCAGCAGCTTACAGACAGGGGGGGTCCGGGGCTACACCTTC. As protein: CASSLQTGGVRGYTF. The chain recombines TRBV7-9 with TRBJ1-2, with 9 bases matching TRBD1. This CDR3 has 15 residues. Germline lookup yields CDR1 SEHNR and CDR2 FQNEAQ (reference sequence). After removal of 2 bases from V and 8 bases from J, the junction contained 9 bases not matched to a gene.

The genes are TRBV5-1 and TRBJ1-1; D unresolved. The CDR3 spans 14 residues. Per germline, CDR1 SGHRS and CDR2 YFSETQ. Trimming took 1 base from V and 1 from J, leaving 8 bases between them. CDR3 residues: CASSLSSTNTEAFF. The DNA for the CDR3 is TGCGCCAGCAGCTTGTCCAGCACGAACACTGAAGCTTTCTTT.

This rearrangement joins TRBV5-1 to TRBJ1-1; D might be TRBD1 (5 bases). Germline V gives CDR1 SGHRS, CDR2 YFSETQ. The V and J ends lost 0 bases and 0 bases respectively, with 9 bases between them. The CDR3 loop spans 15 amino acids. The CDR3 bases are TGCGCCAGCAGCTTGGTTGGGGGGATGAACACTGAAGCTTTCTTT. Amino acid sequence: CASSLVGGMNTEAFF.

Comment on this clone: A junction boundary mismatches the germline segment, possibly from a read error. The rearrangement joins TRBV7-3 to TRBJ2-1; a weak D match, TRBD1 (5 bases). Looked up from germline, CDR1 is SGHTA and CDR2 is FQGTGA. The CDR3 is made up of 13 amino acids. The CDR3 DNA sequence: TGTGCCAGCAGGTTAACAGGCGGCAATGAGCAGTTCTTC. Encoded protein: CASRLTGGNEQFF.

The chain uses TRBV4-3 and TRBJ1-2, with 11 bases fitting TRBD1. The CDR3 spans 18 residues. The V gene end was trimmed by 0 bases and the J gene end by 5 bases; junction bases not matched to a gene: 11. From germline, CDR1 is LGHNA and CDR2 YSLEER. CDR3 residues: CASSQEGPRGTGGYGYTF. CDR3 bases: TGCGCCAGCAGCCAAGAGGGGCCCCGCGGGACAGGGGGTTATGGCTACACCTTC.

CDR3 residues: CASSPTAGADGYTF. In DNA, the CDR3 is TGTGCCAGCAGCCCGACTGCAGGGGCCGATGGCTACACCTTC. This chain joins TRBV4-2 and TRBJ1-2, with D maybe TRBD1 (6 bases). Germline V gene data show CDR1 as LGHNA and CDR2 as YNFKEQ. This CDR3 comprises 14 residues. Trimming cost V 4 bases and J 6 bases, with 15 bases left between them.